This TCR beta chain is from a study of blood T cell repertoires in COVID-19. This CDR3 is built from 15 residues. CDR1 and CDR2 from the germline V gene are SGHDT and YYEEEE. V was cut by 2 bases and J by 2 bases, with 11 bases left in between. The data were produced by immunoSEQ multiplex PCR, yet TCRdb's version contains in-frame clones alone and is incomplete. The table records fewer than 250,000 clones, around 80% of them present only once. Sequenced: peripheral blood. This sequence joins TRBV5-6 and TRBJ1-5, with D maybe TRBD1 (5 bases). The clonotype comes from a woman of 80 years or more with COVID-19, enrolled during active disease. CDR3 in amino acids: CASSLGQGRNQPQHF. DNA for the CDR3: TGTGCCAGCAGCTTAGGTCAGGGTCGCAATCAGCCCCAGCATTTT.